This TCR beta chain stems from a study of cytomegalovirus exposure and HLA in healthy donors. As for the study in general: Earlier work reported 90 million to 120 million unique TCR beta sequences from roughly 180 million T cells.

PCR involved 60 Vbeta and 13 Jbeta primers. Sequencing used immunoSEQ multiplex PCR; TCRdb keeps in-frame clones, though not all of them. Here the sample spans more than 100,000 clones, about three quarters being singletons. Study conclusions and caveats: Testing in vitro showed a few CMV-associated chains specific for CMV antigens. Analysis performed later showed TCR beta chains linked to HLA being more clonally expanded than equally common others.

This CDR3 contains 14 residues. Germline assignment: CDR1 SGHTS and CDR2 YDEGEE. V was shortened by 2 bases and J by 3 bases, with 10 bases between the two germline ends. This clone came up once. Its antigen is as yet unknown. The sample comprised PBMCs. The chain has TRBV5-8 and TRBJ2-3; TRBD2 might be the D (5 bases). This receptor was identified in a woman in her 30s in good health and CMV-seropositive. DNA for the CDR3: TGTGCCAGCAGCTTCGGGATAACTACAGATACGCAGTATTTT. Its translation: CASSFGITTDTQYF.